A single sample is the source of the 4 T cell receptor beta chains below, sequenced in a study of molecular identifiers for immune sequencing clone quantification. TCRdb re-called the PCR reads with MiXCR, one entry per CDR3 protein. The profile shows under 650,000 distinct CDR3 sequences, 20% of them singletons. Sequences were obtained from naive CD8+ T cells from blood, with Jurkat cell RNA spiked in. The subset: FACS-sorted CD8+CD4-CCR7+CD45RA+ naive T cells. These receptors came from a human donor in good health. Some libraries in this study had Jurkat cell RNA spiked in.

This clonotype was seen ten or more times. The chain links TRBV27 to TRBJ2-1; 7 nucleotides align to TRBD2. The J segment lost 4 bases and the V segment lost 3 bases, leaving 9 bases of the junction unmatched. The CDR3 has 16 amino acids. CDR1 is MNHEY, CDR2 SMNVEV, per germline (reference sequence). CDR3: CASSLDPGGDYNEQFF. The CDR3 DNA reads TGTGCCAGCAGTTTGGATCCGGGGGGAGATTACAATGAGCAGTTCTTC.

This clonotype was counted ten times or more. The rearrangement joins TRBV19 to TRBJ2-5; 10 bases agree with TRBD2. Per the germline V gene, CDR1 is LNHDA and CDR2 is SQIVND (reference sequence). The V gene end was trimmed by 6 bases and the J gene end by 7 bases; junction bases not matched to a gene: 8. The CDR3 is 14 amino acids. CDR3 sequence reads: CASSTLAGIATQYF. The CDR3, as DNA: TGTGCCAGTAGCACACTAGCGGGGATTGCGACCCAGTACTTC.

V usage is TRBV7-9 and J usage is TRBJ2-1; D possibly corresponds to TRBD2 (5 bases). V was cut by 1 base and J by 5 bases, with 12 bases left in between. The CDR3 spans 15 residues. Germline V gene data show CDR1 as SEHNR and CDR2 as FQNEAQ (reference sequence). The CDR3 loop is CASSLGPGVDNEQFF. The CDR3, as DNA: TGTGCCAGCAGCTTAGGCCCCGGGGTCGACAATGAGCAGTTCTTC. Looking up the rest from reference TRBV7-9 and TRBJ2-1 gives the full variable domain: DTGVSQNPRHKITKRGQNVTFRCDPISEHNRLYWYRQTLGQGPEFLTYFQNEAQLEKSRLLSDRFSAERPKGSFSTLEIQRTEQGDSAMYLCASSLGPGVDNEQFFGPGTRLTVL.

This clonotype was found a few times. The rearrangement links TRBV12-3 or TRBV12-4 to TRBJ2-1; 10 bases agree with TRBD1. V shed 6 bases, J shed 3 bases, and the junction held 5 bases outside the gene matches. The CDR3 sequence is 15 residues long. The CDR3 nucleotides read TGTGCCAGCAGCGCGGACAGGGGGGTCTACAATGAGCAGTTCTTC. Amino acid sequence: CASSADRGVYNEQFF.